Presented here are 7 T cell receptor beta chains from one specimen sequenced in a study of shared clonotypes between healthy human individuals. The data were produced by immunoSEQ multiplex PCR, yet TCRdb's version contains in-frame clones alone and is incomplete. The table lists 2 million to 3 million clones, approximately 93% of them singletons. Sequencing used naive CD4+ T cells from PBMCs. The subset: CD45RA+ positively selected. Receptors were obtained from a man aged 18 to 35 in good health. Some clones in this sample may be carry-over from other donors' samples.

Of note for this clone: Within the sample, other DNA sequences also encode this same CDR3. The CDR3 sequence is CASSLLGGGTDTQYF. CDR3 DNA sequence: TGCGCCAGCAGCTTGTTAGGGGGTGGCACAGATACGCAGTATTTT. V is TRBV5-1 and J is TRBJ2-3; TRBD1 might be the D (6 bases). Germline-derived CDR1 and CDR2 are SGHRS and YFSETQ. CDR3 length: 15 residues. Trimming pared 1 base from V and 1 base from J, leaving 10 bases between.

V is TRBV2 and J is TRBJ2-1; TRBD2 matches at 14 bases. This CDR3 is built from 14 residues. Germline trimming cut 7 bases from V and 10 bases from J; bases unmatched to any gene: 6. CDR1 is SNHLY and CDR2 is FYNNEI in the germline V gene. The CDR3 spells CASKGTSGSGEQFF. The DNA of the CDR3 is TGTGCCAGCAAGGGGACTAGCGGGAGTGGCGAGCAGTTCTTC.

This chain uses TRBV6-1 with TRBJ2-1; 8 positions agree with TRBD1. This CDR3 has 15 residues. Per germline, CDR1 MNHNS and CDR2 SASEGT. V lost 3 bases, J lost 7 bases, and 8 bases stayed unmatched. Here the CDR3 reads CASSDPDRASNEQFF. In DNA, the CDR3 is TGTGCCAGCAGTGACCCGGACAGGGCTTCGAATGAGCAGTTCTTC.

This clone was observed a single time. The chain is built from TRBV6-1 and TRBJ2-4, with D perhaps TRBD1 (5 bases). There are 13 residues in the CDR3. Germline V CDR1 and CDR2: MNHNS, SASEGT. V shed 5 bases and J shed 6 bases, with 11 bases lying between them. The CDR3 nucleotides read TGTGCCAGCAGTTCGGTAAGGGGAAACATTCAGTACTTC. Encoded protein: CASSSVRGNIQYF.

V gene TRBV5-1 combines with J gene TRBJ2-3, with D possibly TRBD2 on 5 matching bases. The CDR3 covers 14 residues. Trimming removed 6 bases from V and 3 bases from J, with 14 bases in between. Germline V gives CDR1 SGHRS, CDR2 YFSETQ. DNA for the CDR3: TGCGCCAGCAAGGCCACGGGATATACAGATACGCAGTATTTT. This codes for CASKATGYTDTQYF.

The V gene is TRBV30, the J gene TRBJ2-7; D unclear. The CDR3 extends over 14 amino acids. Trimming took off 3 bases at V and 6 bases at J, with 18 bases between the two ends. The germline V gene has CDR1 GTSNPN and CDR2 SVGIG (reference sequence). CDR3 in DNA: TGTGCCTGGAGCGGTAGGGCTCTCTCTAGCGAGCAGTACTTC. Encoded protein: CAWSGRALSSEQYF.

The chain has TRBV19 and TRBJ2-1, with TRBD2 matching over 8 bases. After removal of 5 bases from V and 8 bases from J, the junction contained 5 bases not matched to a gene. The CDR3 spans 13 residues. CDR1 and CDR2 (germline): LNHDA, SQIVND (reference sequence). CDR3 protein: CASSAGLAYEQFF. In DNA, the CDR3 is TGTGCCAGTAGTGCCGGACTAGCCTATGAGCAGTTCTTC.